The next 15 T cell receptor beta chains were all read from a single sample in a study of control samples from healthy donors and cancer patients. The table came from immunoSEQ multiplex PCR; TCRdb's copy has only in-frame clones and leaves some out. Among fewer than 60,000 clones listed, approximately 86% were seen once. The material sequenced was PBMCs. The receptor set was obtained from a woman between 50 and 59 years old with lung cancer.

This chain uses TRBV18 with TRBJ1-1; a weak D match, TRBD1 (5 bases). V was clipped by 3 bases and J by 3 bases, with 14 bases between them. CDR1 and CDR2 from the germline V gene are KGHSH and LQKENI. This CDR3 is 15 amino acids long. CDR3 sequence reads: CASSPQGALDTEAFF. The DNA of the CDR3 is TGTGCCAGCTCACCCCAGGGAGCGCTCGACACTGAAGCTTTCTTT.

V is TRBV19 and J is TRBJ1-2; D remains ambiguous. V was clipped by 3 bases and J by 10 bases, with 18 bases between them. Per the germline V gene, CDR1 is LNHDA and CDR2 is SQIVND (reference sequence). This CDR3 is built from 14 residues. The CDR3, as DNA: TGTGCCAGTAGTATGTGGGCCATCCAGTCTGCCTACACCTTC. Translating it yields CASSMWAIQSAYTF.

This rearrangement joins TRBV6-6 to TRBJ2-7; the match to TRBD1 covers 7 bases. There are 15 residues in the CDR3. Trimming at V came to 5 bases and at J to 5 bases, leaving 12 bases not matched to a gene. CDR1 is MNHNY, CDR2 SVGAGI, per germline (reference sequence). This CDR3 reads CASSQGQALSNEQYF. The CDR3 nucleotides read TGTGCCAGCAGTCAAGGACAGGCCCTCTCTAACGAGCAGTACTTC.

The V and J genes are TRBV28 and TRBJ1-5; weak D call: TRBD1 (5 bases). Looked up from germline, CDR1 is MDHEN and CDR2 is SYDVKM. V shed 6 bases and J shed 4 bases, with 16 bases lying between them. This CDR3 is 15 amino acids long. DNA of the CDR3: TGTGCCAGCAGCAAAACAGGTATCAAGAATCAGCCCCAGCATTTT. This encodes CASSKTGIKNQPQHF.

The CDR3 DNA reads as TGCAGTGCTAGTCTTCCGGGGGGGCATACAGATACGCAGTATTTT. Translation: CSASLPGGHTDTQYF. The chain has TRBV20-1 and TRBJ2-3, with 8 positions matching TRBD2. CDR1 and CDR2 from the germline V gene are DFQATT and SNEGSKA (reference sequence). The CDR3 length is 15 residues. V shed 3 bases and J 3 bases; nucleotides not matched to a gene: 8.

This chain joins TRBV7-9 and TRBJ1-1; maybe TRBD1 (5 bases). Trimming removed 7 bases from V and 6 bases from J, with 12 bases in between. This CDR3 is 12 amino acids long. CDR1 is SEHNR and CDR2 is FQNEAQ in the germline V gene (reference sequence). The CDR3 protein is CASILGGAEAFF. As DNA, the CDR3 is TGTGCCAGCATCTTGGGAGGGGCTGAAGCTTTCTTT.

The chain couples TRBV19 to TRBJ1-2; TRBD1 matches at 7 bases. This CDR3 is 14 amino acids long. With 7 bases clipped from V and 4 bases from J, the junction kept 9 bases outside the gene matches. Germline assignment: CDR1 LNHDA and CDR2 SQIVND (reference sequence). The CDR3 protein is CASTRRQGFYGYTF. In nucleotides, the CDR3 is TGTGCCAGTACCCGGCGACAGGGCTTCTATGGCTACACCTTC.

CDR3 sequence: CASSLIYEQYF. CDR3 DNA: TGTGCCAGCTCCCTCATCTACGAGCAGTACTTC. The chain links TRBV6-5 to TRBJ2-7; no definite D call. Per the germline V gene, CDR1 is MNHEY and CDR2 is SVGAGI. This CDR3 is 11 amino acids long. Trimming cost V 8 bases and J 3 bases, with 8 bases left between them.

The rearrangement joins TRBV11-1 to TRBJ1-1, with D unclear. V lost 2 bases to trimming and J lost 1 base, with 5 bases between them. From germline, CDR1 is SGHAT and CDR2 FQDESV (reference sequence). The CDR3 extends over 13 amino acids. CDR3 bases: TGTGCCAGCAGCTTAACAAGGAACACTGAAGCTTTCTTT. Its protein product is CASSLTRNTEAFF.

J is TRBJ2-7 and V is TRBV18; possibly TRBD2 for D (6 bases). The CDR3 is made up of 14 amino acids. Germline-derived CDR1 and CDR2 are KGHSH and LQKENI. Trimming stripped 2 bases from V and 5 bases from J, with 13 bases between. In nucleotides, the CDR3 is TGTGCCAGCTCACCAAGGGCGGGGATGGACGAGCAGTACTTC. The encoded protein is CASSPRAGMDEQYF.

J is TRBJ2-2 and V is TRBV7-6; D is uncertain. The CDR3 has 15 residues. CDR1 SGHVS and CDR2 FNYEAQ come from the germline V gene. The ends were cut back, 1 base at V and 2 bases at J, with 8 bases in the middle. This CDR3 is CASSLEQINTGELFF. CDR3 nucleotides: TGTGCCAGCAGCTTAGAACAGATAAACACCGGGGAGCTGTTTTTT.

The CDR3 DNA reads as TGTGCCAGCAGCTGGACCGGGCAGAACACTGAAGCTTTCTTT. Amino acids: CASSWTGQNTEAFF. The V and J genes are TRBV11-3 and TRBJ1-1, with D unresolved. The CDR3 covers 14 residues. With 4 bases removed from V and 1 base from J, the gap between germline ends came to 10 bases. Germline V lookup: CDR1 SGHNT, CDR2 YENEEA.

This clone was detected once. The chain combines TRBV7-2 with TRBJ1-1; 7 nucleotides match TRBD1. The CDR3 has 15 residues. CDR1 and CDR2 from the germline V gene are SGHTA and FQGNSA. Trimming cost V 1 base and J 4 bases; bases outside gene matches: 6. This CDR3 reads CASSLVGGGTTEAFF. The CDR3, as DNA: TGTGCCAGCAGCTTAGTGGGAGGGGGCACCACTGAAGCTTTCTTT.

This clone was observed a single time. The chain combines TRBV7-2 with TRBJ2-1; D could derive from TRBD1 or TRBD2 (6 bases each). Germline V lookup: CDR1 SGHTA, CDR2 FQGNSA. Trimming stripped 0 bases from V and 6 bases from J, with 12 bases between. The CDR3 runs 15 residues. As DNA, the CDR3 is TGTGCCAGCAGCTTAGCGGGGGGCGACTTCAATGAGCAGTTCTTC. Translated: CASSLAGGDFNEQFF. Complete variable domain (other parts from reference TRBV7-2 and TRBJ2-1): GAGVSQSPSNKVTEKGKDVELRCDPISGHTALYWYRQSLGQGLEFLIYFQGNSAPDKSGLPSDRFSAERTGGSVSTLTIQRTQQEDSAVYLCASSLAGGDFNEQFFGPGTRLTVL.

The chain carries TRBV5-1 and TRBJ1-1; possibly TRBD1 for D (5 bases). The CDR3 spans 13 residues. The V end was cut by 4 bases, the J end by 1 base, with 8 bases between. Germline V gives CDR1 SGHRS, CDR2 YFSETQ. The CDR3 is CASSAGQNTEAFF. The CDR3 bases are TGCGCCAGCAGCGCTGGACAGAACACTGAAGCTTTCTTT.